What follows is one TCR beta chain and its context. Its antigen remains unidentified. Every subset had its genomic DNA shared out evenly among several immunoSEQ plates. Sequencing was performed with immunoSEQ multiplex PCR; in TCRdb, only in-frame clones are kept and a portion is missing. This table has about 1.5 million clones, more than 95% appearing once. The sample is drawn from a study of shared clonotypes between healthy human individuals. The study's findings and limits: The sharing of about 5.3% of naive CD4 clonotypes was seen across several donors.

The CDR3 spans 12 residues. Germline loops: CDR1 MDHEN, CDR2 SYDVKM. The germline V and J ends were trimmed by 5 bases and 0 bases, with 5 bases remaining between them. V and J are TRBV28 and TRBJ2-7; D call uncertain. Material: naive CD4+ T cells sorted from blood. The subset denotes: CD45RA+ positively selected. The source is a man aged 30 to 39 in good health. The CDR3 DNA follows: TGTGCCAGCAGTAGTTACTCCTACGAGCAGTACTTC. It specifies CASSSYSYEQYF.